This T cell receptor beta chain comes out of a study of shared clonotypes between healthy human individuals. CDR1 SGHVS and CDR2 FNYEAQ come from the germline V gene. Losses at the gene ends were 5 bases for V and 5 bases for J; bases not matched to a gene: 6. The CDR3 runs to 14 residues. Sequencing used immunoSEQ multiplex PCR; TCRdb keeps in-frame clones, though not all of them. This table holds over 1.4 million clones, roughly 96% found once. The TCR comes from a man aged 25 to 40 in good health. This chain joins TRBV7-6 and TRBJ2-7, with 10 positions matching TRBD1. The sample taken for sequencing was naive CD4+ T cells sorted from blood. Subset defined: CD45RA+ positively selected. CDR3 region: CASSLKTGGNEQYF. CDR3 DNA sequence: TGTGCCAGCAGCCTAAAGACAGGGGGCAACGAGCAGTACTTC.